This T cell receptor (beta chain) appears in the sequencing data of a study of PD-L1 blockade in urothelial cancer. In the study overall: Men with urothelial cancer arising in the bladder made up about 90% of the roughly 29 patients. Each participant's history included 0 to 3 prior chemotherapy regimens. Blood was evaluated 3 weeks (second dose) and 6 weeks after therapy began. Blood yielded a median of 141,255 T cells per sample.

V lost 6 bases and J lost 1, with 11 bases in between. The CDR3 consists of 14 residues. From germline, CDR1 is SGHTA and CDR2 FQGNSA. Assay used: immunoSEQ multiplex PCR; TCRdb lists only in-frame clones, some missing. The data contain roughly 84,000 clones, about 81% of them singletons. V usage is TRBV7-2 and J usage is TRBJ2-3; D is undetermined. This material consisted of PBMCs, taken around atezolizumab (anti-PD-L1) treatment. This clonotype was obtained from a man between 65 and 85 years old with urothelial cancer. This CDR3 reads CASSLRGGTDTQYF. CDR3 coding DNA: TGTGCCAGCAGTCTTAGAGGAGGCACAGATACGCAGTATTTT.